This TCR beta chain appears in the sequencing data of a study of identical twins. General study results and limits: One should note that invariant MAIT and iNKT cells could partly confound zero-insertion analyses. Findings came from cross-sectional statistics, without long-term follow-up of donors. Insertions were reduced in abundant cord blood beta clonotypes but not in memory repertoires.

With regard to this clonotype: What it recognizes is unknown.

The CDR3 is made up of 15 amino acids. CDR1 is SQVTM and CDR2 is ANQGSEA in the germline V gene. The trim removed 7 bases at V and 0 bases at J, leaving 9 bases unmatched. One entry per CDR3 protein, called by TCRdb with MiXCR from the 5' RACE reads. The table lists 400,000 to 550,000 distinct CDR3 sequences, around 24% of them singletons. These records were also assigned to another study, of T cells expressing NK-cell markers. That study reports: CD3+CD56+NKG2C+, CD3+CD56+NKG2C- and CD3+CD56-NKG2C+ T cells, once sorted, supplied the TCR beta repertoires.

The rearrangement links TRBV29-1 to TRBJ2-5, with 9 bases lining up with TRBD2. Sequencing was done on a sample of CD4+ T cells sorted from blood. The origin of this receptor is a woman aged 18-29 years in good health. The DNA of the CDR3 is TGCAGCGCTAGAGGCCAGCGGGGGGACCAAGAGACCCAGTACTTC. Translated, it gives CSARGQRGDQETQYF.